The 3 T cell receptor beta chains below come from one sample, sequenced in a study of T cell changes during pregnancy in multiple sclerosis. Using immunoSEQ multiplex PCR, the repertoire was profiled, and TCRdb retains in-frame clones only, with some absent. The table records some 37,000 clones, about 91% of them present only once. Sequenced material: CD8+ T cells from peripheral blood mononuclear cells, taken in the third trimester of pregnancy. These receptors were collected from a female donor with multiple sclerosis, enrolled in a pregnancy study.

This chain joins TRBV7-6 and TRBJ2-2; 14 bases agree with TRBD2. CDR3 size: 16 residues. CDR1 and CDR2 (germline): SGHVS, FNYEAQ. The trim removed 3 bases at V and 6 bases at J, leaving 3 bases unmatched. CDR3 DNA sequence: TGTGCCAGCAGCTTTACGACTAGCGGGGGGGCCGGGGAGCTGTTTTTT. Protein sequence: CASSFTTSGGAGELFF.

This CDR3 is CASSSGWVKAFF. CDR3 DNA sequence: TGTGCCAGTAGTTCGGGATGGGTAAAAGCTTTCTTT. The chain uses TRBV19 and TRBJ1-1, with unresolved D. Germline assignment: CDR1 LNHDA and CDR2 SQIVND (reference sequence). The CDR3 is 12 residues long. V dropped 5 bases and J dropped 9 bases, with 13 bases sitting between them.

The chain combines TRBV5-5 with TRBJ2-7; 11 positions agree with TRBD1. CDR1 and CDR2 (germline): SGHKS, YYEKEE (reference sequence). The CDR3 totals 15 residues. J was trimmed by 4 bases and V by 0 bases; bases with no gene match: 3. CDR3 DNA: TGTGCCAGCAGCTTGGAGGGACAGGGGGAATACGAGCAGTACTTC. Protein sequence: CASSLEGQGEYEQYF.